A single sample is the source of the 23 T cell receptor beta chains below, sequenced in a study of cytomegalovirus exposure and HLA in healthy donors. The primer mix had 60 Vbeta and 13 Jbeta primers. Repertoires were generated with immunoSEQ multiplex PCR, while TCRdb's copy carries only in-frame clones and drops some. The data hold 130,000 or so clones, with roughly 70% observed a single time. Material for sequencing was PBMCs. All receptors come from a woman aged 40 to 50 in good health and CMV-seropositive.

This clone was seen only a few times. This chain links TRBV5-6 with TRBJ1-1; D gene unclear. The germline gives CDR1 SGHDT, CDR2 YYEEEE. CDR3 length: 13 residues. V was shortened by 4 bases and J by 5 bases, with 12 bases between the two germline ends. CDR3 sequence: CASSQPWETEAFF. As DNA, the CDR3 is TGTGCCAGCAGCCAACCCTGGGAGACTGAAGCTTTCTTT.

This clone was counted only a few times. The chain recombines TRBV29-1 with TRBJ1-1, with TRBD1 matching 8 bases. The V segment lost 4 bases and the J segment 6 bases; nucleotides outside the gene matches: 10. The germline V gene encodes CDR1 SQVTM and CDR2 ANQGSEA. The CDR3 extends over 14 amino acids. CDR3 region: CSVVRQKQGAEAFF. CDR3 sequence (DNA): TGCAGCGTTGTCCGACAAAAACAGGGGGCTGAAGCTTTCTTT. Together with reference TRBV29-1 and TRBJ1-1, the CDR3 gives the full variable domain: SAVISQKPSRDICQRGTSLTIQCQVDSQVTMMFWYRQQPGQSLTLIATANQGSEATYESGFVIDKFPISRPNLTFSTLTVSNMSPEDSSIYLCSVVRQKQGAEAFFGQGTRLTVV.

The chain links TRBV28 to TRBJ1-2; 7 bases match TRBD1. CDR1 MDHEN and CDR2 SYDVKM come from the germline V gene. V was clipped by 6 bases and J by 4 bases; unmatched bases: 8. The CDR3 consists of 14 residues. The CDR3 sequence: CASSDGQASYGYTF. Written as DNA, the CDR3 is TGTGCCAGCAGCGACGGACAGGCTAGCTATGGCTACACCTTC.

V usage is TRBV19 and J usage is TRBJ1-5; D is unresolved. From germline, CDR1 is LNHDA and CDR2 SQIVND (reference sequence). V dropped 7 bases and J dropped 5 bases, with 21 bases sitting between them. CDR3 size: 16 residues. The CDR3 protein is CASTSGIQVGDQPQHF. The CDR3 bases are TGTGCCAGTACCTCCGGGATCCAGGTGGGTGATCAGCCCCAGCATTTT.

Note on this clone: This specimen includes other DNA sequences encoding the same CDR3. The chain joins TRBV18 to TRBJ1-2; tentatively, D is TRBD1 (6 bases). Per germline, CDR1 KGHSH and CDR2 LQKENI. The CDR3 runs 12 residues. V shed 5 bases and J shed 3 bases, with 7 bases lying between them. CDR3 in amino acids: CASSAGDYGYTF. CDR3 coding DNA: TGTGCCAGCTCAGCAGGGGACTATGGCTACACCTTC.

The genes are TRBV7-3 and TRBJ2-2; D ambiguous. The CDR3 has 16 residues. Germline V lookup: CDR1 SGHTA, CDR2 FQGTGA. Trimming cost V 5 bases and J 0 bases, with 13 bases left between them. CDR3 sequence reads: CASSPGVRTNTGELFF. The CDR3 DNA reads TGTGCCAGCAGCCCTGGAGTCAGAACGAACACCGGGGAGCTGTTTTTT.

J is TRBJ2-4 and V is TRBV19, with D possibly being TRBD2 (6 bases). The CDR3 is made up of 14 amino acids. Germline loops: CDR1 LNHDA, CDR2 SQIVND (reference sequence). Between the trimmed V and J ends, which lost 8 bases and 1 base, there was a span of 12 bases. The CDR3 DNA is TGTGCCAGTGACGGGGGTTTCGCCAAAAACATTCAGTACTTC. Amino acids: CASDGGFAKNIQYF.

The chain recombines TRBV7-2 with TRBJ2-3, with 7 bases that match TRBD1. After removal of 4 bases from V and 0 bases from J, the junction contained 13 bases not matched to a gene. CDR1 is SGHTA, CDR2 FQGNSA, per germline. The length of the CDR3 is 18 residues. CDR3 DNA: TGTGCCAGCAGCTCCTATTTACGACAGGGTTCTAGCACAGATACGCAGTATTTT. Its translation is CASSSYLRQGSSTDTQYF.

This clone was seen only a few times. The rearrangement uses TRBV19 and TRBJ1-6; the match to TRBD1 covers 10 bases. Trimming at V came to 5 bases and at J to 7 bases, leaving 2 bases not matched to a gene. The germline V gene encodes CDR1 LNHDA and CDR2 SQIVND (reference sequence). The CDR3 spans 14 residues. DNA of the CDR3: TGTGCCAGTAGTGTGACAGGGGGCAATTCACCCCTCCACTTT. It encodes CASSVTGGNSPLHF.

This sequence joins TRBV15 and TRBJ1-1; no firm D call. Germline CDR1 and CDR2: LNHNV and YYDKDF (reference sequence). Trimming stripped 0 bases from V and 4 bases from J, with 9 bases between. The CDR3 has 14 amino acids. The CDR3 region is CATSREAGSTEAFF. CDR3 nucleotide sequence: TGTGCCACCAGCAGAGAGGCGGGATCCACTGAAGCTTTCTTT.

The chain couples TRBV5-4 to TRBJ1-1; the match to TRBD1 covers 7 bases. The CDR3 runs 17 residues. Germline V gene lookup returns CDR1 SGHNT and CDR2 YYREEE (reference sequence). V was clipped by 4 bases and J by 0 bases; unmatched bases: 12. CDR3 bases: TGTGCCAGCAGCCCGGGGGACAGATTAAAAATGAACACTGAAGCTTTCTTT. Protein: CASSPGDRLKMNTEAFF.

This chain joins TRBV6-4 and TRBJ2-1, with TRBD2 matching over 10 bases. Unmatched junction bases numbered 7, after V lost 6 bases and J lost 5 bases. This CDR3 spans 15 amino acids. Germline loops: CDR1 MRHNA, CDR2 SNTAGT. The CDR3: CASRRLAGGDNEQFF. For the CDR3, the DNA is TGTGCCAGCAGGAGATTAGCGGGGGGCGACAATGAGCAGTTCTTC.

This clone has only one observation. V gene TRBV7-2 combines with J gene TRBJ2-1, with D perhaps matching TRBD1 (6 bases). The germline V gene encodes CDR1 SGHTA and CDR2 FQGNSA. This CDR3 spans 14 amino acids. Deletions cut 3 bases from V and 8 bases from J, with 14 bases between. The CDR3 region is CASSFRGSGDEQFF. The CDR3 DNA reads as TGTGCCAGCAGCTTCAGGGGATCTGGGGATGAGCAGTTCTTC. The full variable domain, with the rest looked up from reference TRBV7-2 and TRBJ2-1, is GAGVSQSPSNKVTEKGKDVELRCDPISGHTALYWYRQSLGQGLEFLIYFQGNSAPDKSGLPSDRFSAERTGGSVSTLTIQRTQQEDSAVYLCASSFRGSGDEQFFGPGTRLTVL.

This clone was observed a handful of times. This chain uses TRBV6-5 with TRBJ2-7, with D possibly being TRBD1 (6 bases). This CDR3 is 15 amino acids long. The germline V gene encodes CDR1 MNHEY and CDR2 SVGAGI. Trimming left V 1 base short and J 3 bases short, with 13 bases between. The CDR3 protein is CASSYYLTGRYEQYF. As DNA, the CDR3 is TGTGCCAGCAGTTACTATTTGACAGGTCGCTACGAGCAGTACTTC.

For this clone: Here the CDR3 omits its conserved ending phenylalanine or tryptophan, so a read error is the likely source. The J gene is TRBJ2-7, the V gene TRBV6-6, with D maybe TRBD1 (6 bases). Germline CDR1 reads MNHNY; CDR2 reads SVGAGI (reference sequence). Between the trimmed V and J ends, which lost 2 bases and 0 bases, there was a span of 8 bases. CDR3 size: 14 residues. As DNA, the CDR3 is TGTGCCAGCAGTTACCAGACAGGCTCCTACGAGCAGTACCTC. The encoded protein is CASSYQTGSYEQYL.

The DNA of the CDR3 is TGCGCCAGCAGCTCCCGGACAGGCCTGAACACTGAAGCTTTCTTT. This gives the protein CASSSRTGLNTEAFF. V is TRBV5-1 and J is TRBJ1-1, with 7 bases identical to TRBD1. J gave up 0 bases and V 3 bases, and 5 bases lay outside the gene matches. Germline values: CDR1 SGHRS, CDR2 YFSETQ. CDR3 length equals 15 residues.

The V gene is TRBV29-1, the J gene TRBJ2-7, with 10 bases that match TRBD2. Germline CDR1 is SQVTM and CDR2 is ANQGSEA. This CDR3 is 14 amino acids long. The CDR3 sequence is CSVGTSDLRAEQYF. CDR3 bases: TGCAGTGTCGGGACTAGCGATTTAAGGGCCGAGCAGTACTTC.

The gene calls are TRBV5-6 and TRBJ1-5; D possibly corresponds to TRBD1 (5 bases). This CDR3 spans 16 amino acids. Germline CDR1 is SGHDT and CDR2 is YYEEEE. With 1 base removed from V and 0 bases from J, the gap between germline ends came to 11 bases. CDR3 protein: CASSLYRGLSNQPQHF. In DNA form, the CDR3 reads TGTGCCAGCAGCTTGTATAGGGGCCTTAGCAATCAGCCCCAGCATTTT.

This chain joins TRBV5-1 and TRBJ2-5, with 10 bases aligning to TRBD1. CDR1 SGHRS and CDR2 YFSETQ come from the germline V gene. The CDR3 is 17 residues long. V lost 4 bases, J lost 1 base, and 10 bases stayed unmatched. This CDR3 is CASSPDRGNLVQETQYF. CDR3 in DNA: TGCGCCAGCAGCCCGGACAGGGGGAACCTCGTCCAAGAGACCCAGTACTTC.

The genes are TRBV5-6 and TRBJ2-7; TRBD1 might be the D (6 bases). Between the trimmed V and J ends, which lost 4 bases and 3 bases, there was a span of 11 bases. This CDR3 has 13 residues. Germline V gives CDR1 SGHDT, CDR2 YYEEEE. This CDR3 is CASSGDRHYEQYF. CDR3 in DNA: TGTGCCAGCAGCGGCGACAGGCACTACGAGCAGTACTTC.

The rearrangement uses TRBV30 and TRBJ2-3, with D possibly TRBD1 on 6 matching bases. V shed 4 bases and J shed 0 bases, with 8 bases lying between them. The CDR3 extends over 13 amino acids. Germline-derived CDR1 and CDR2 are GTSNPN and SVGIG (reference sequence). CDR3 sequence: CAWTRGSTDTQYF. The CDR3 nucleotides are TGTGCCTGGACCAGGGGTAGCACAGATACGCAGTATTTT.

This clone has more than one count but fewer than ten. This sequence joins TRBV5-6 and TRBJ2-2; 8 bases align to TRBD1. The CDR3 sequence is 17 residues long. The germline V gene encodes CDR1 SGHDT and CDR2 YYEEEE. V shed 4 bases, J shed 4 bases, and the junction held 12 bases outside the gene matches. This CDR3 is CASSLRQGRILTGELFF. CDR3 in DNA: TGTGCCAGCAGCCTGAGACAGGGGCGAATTCTCACCGGGGAGCTGTTTTTT. The full variable domain, rest sourced from reference TRBV5-6 and TRBJ2-2, is DAGVTQSPTHLIKTRGQQVTLRCSPKSGHDTVSWYQQALGQGPQFIFQYYEEEERQRGNFPDRFSGHQFPNYSSELNVNALLLGDSALYLCASSLRQGRILTGELFFGEGSRLTVL.

This clone was observed a handful of times. The rearrangement uses TRBV5-1 and TRBJ1-5; tentative D call: TRBD1 (6 bases). Germline CDR1 SGHRS, CDR2 YFSETQ. This CDR3 comprises 15 residues. Between the trimmed V and J ends, which lost 1 base and 2 bases, there was a span of 10 bases. CDR3 sequence: CASSLTGSGNQPQHF. The CDR3, as DNA: TGCGCCAGCAGCTTGACAGGGAGTGGCAATCAGCCCCAGCATTTT.